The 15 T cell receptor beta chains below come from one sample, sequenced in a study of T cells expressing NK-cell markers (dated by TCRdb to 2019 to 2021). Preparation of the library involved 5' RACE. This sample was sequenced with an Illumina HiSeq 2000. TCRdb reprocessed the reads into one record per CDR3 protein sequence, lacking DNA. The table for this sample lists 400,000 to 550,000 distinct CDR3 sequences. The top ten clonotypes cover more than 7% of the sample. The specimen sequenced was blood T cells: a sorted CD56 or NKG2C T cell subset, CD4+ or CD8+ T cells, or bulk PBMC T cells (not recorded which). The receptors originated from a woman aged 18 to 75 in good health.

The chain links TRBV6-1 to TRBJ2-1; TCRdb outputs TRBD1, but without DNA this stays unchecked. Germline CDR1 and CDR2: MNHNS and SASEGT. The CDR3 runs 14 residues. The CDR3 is CASSLWGRGDEQFF.

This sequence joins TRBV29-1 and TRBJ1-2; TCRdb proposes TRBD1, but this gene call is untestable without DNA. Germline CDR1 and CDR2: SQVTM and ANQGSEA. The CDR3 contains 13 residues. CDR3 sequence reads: CSVADRRSYGYTF.

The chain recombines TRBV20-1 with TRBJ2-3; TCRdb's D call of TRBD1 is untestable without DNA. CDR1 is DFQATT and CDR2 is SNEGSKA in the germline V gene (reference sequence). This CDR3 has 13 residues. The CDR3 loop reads CSAPGGSADTQYF.

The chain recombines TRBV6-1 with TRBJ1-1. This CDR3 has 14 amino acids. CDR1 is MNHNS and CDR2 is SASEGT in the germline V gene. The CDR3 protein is CATYGEWRSTEAFF.

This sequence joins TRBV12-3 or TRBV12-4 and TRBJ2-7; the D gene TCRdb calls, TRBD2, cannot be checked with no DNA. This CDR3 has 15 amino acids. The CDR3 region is CASSFWALGTYEQYF.

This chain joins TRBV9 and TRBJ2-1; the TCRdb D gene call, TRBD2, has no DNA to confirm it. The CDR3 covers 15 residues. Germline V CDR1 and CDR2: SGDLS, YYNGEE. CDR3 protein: CASSVAGRDYNEQFF.

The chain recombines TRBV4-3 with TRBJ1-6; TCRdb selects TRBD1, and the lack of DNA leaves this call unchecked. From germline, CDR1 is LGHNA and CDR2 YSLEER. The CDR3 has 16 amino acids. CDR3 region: CASSQDEGAWGSPLHF.

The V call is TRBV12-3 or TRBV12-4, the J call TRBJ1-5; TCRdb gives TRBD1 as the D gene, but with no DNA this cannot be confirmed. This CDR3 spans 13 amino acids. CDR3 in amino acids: CASQSLGLPPQHF.

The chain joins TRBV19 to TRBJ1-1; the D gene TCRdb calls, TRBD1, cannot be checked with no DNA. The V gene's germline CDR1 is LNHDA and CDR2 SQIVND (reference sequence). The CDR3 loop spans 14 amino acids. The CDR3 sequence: CASSIGQINTEAFF.

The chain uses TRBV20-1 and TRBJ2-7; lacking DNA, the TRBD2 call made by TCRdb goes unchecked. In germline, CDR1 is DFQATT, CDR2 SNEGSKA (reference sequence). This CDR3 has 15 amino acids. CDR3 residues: CSARRAGGPSYEQYF.

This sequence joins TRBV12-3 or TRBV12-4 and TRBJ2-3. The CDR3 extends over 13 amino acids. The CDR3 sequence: CATFGSRTDTQYF.

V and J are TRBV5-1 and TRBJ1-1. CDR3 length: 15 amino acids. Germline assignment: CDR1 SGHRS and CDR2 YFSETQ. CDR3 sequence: CASSFVSDMNTEAFF.

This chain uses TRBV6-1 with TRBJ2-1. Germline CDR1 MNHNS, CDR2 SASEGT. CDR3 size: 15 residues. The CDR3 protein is CASSEAGQMGYEQFF.

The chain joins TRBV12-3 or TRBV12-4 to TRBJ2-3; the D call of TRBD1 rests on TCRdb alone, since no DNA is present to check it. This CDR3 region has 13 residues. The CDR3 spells CASSQGVVDTQYF.

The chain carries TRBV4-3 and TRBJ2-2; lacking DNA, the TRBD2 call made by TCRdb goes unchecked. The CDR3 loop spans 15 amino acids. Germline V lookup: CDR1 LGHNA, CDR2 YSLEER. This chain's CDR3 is CASSQDGPMGGELFF.